The rows below give T cell receptor beta chains drawn from one sample of a study of blood T cell repertoires in COVID-19. Sequenced by immunoSEQ multiplex PCR; TCRdb stores in-frame clones only, minus some. This sample has about 220,000 clones, with around 89% found just once. Sequencing was carried out using PBMCs or T cells enriched from blood (not recorded which). These TCRs come from a woman younger than 30 in a cohort exposed to, infected with or recovered from COVID-19 (not recorded which). Each CDR3 is given with its conserved first and last residue. D genes are given only for firm matches. Expanded clones get a size class; other rows say once, few or many, or leave the size out.

>.|TRBV23-1|once|TRBJ1-2
TGCGCCAGCAGTCAAAGACGCAGGTACCGCGGCTACACCTTC
CASSQRRRYRGYTF
>.|TRBV3-1/TRBV3-2|.|TRBJ2-3
TGTGCCAGCAGCCAAGGCTTTAGTACGCAGTATTTT
CASSQGFSTQYF
>TRBD2|TRBV30|.|TRBJ2-1
TGTGCCTGGAGTCAATTGGGGACTAGCGGGAATGAGCAGTTCTTC
CAWSQLGTSGNEQFF
>TRBD1|TRBV7-3|.|TRBJ1-1
TGTGCCAGCAGCTCAGGACAGGGCGGTGAAGCTTTCTTT
CASSSGQGGEAFF
>TRBD1|TRBV5-1|.|TRBJ2-2
TGCGCCAGCAGCCTCTCGGCAGGGGGGAACACCGGGGAGCTGTTTTTT
CASSLSAGGNTGELFF
>TRBD1|TRBV2|.|TRBJ1-2
TGTGCCAGCATTAGACAGGGTGGAAGTGGCTACACCTTC
CASIRQGGSGYTF
>.|TRBV6-5|.|TRBJ1-1
TGTGCCAGCAGGGTCGGGATGAACACTGAAGCTTTCTTT
CASRVGMNTEAFF
>.|TRBV18|.|TRBJ1-2
TGTGCCAGCTCACCGGACTCGAACTATGGCTACACCTTC
CASSPDSNYGYTF
>.|TRBV19|.|TRBJ1-1
TGTGCCAGTAGTATCGGGAGAACTGAAGCTTTCTTT
CASSIGRTEAFF
>.|TRBV24-1|.|TRBJ2-1
TGTGCCACCAGTGATTTGGAGGTTAGCTCCTACAATGAGCAGTTCTTC
CATSDLEVSSYNEQFF
>TRBD2|TRBV6-1|.|TRBJ2-3
TGTGCCAGCAGTGATATACTAGCGGGCACAGATACGCAGTATTTT
CASSDILAGTDTQYF
>.|TRBV6-5|.|TRBJ1-3
TGTGCCAGCAGTTACGACTCCTCCTCTGGAAACACCATATATTTT
CASSYDSSSGNTIYF
>TRBD1|TRBV9|once|TRBJ1-2
TGTGCCAGCAGCGTTACAGGGGTTAACTATGGCTACACCTTC
CASSVTGVNYGYTF
>TRBD1|TRBV19|once|TRBJ2-7
TGTGCCAGTAGTCCCCCCCGACAGGGGGCGAAAGAGCAGTACTTC
CASSPPRQGAKEQYF
>TRBD1|TRBV2|.|TRBJ2-7
TGTGCCACATTGGGACAGGGGGCGTGGGGTTCCAACTACGAGCAGTACTTC
CATLGQGAWGSNYEQYF
>TRBD2|TRBV9|.|TRBJ2-3
TGTGCCAGCAGCGCCAGCCAGCGGGGGGGGTACACAGATACGCAGTATTTT
CASSASQRGGYTDTQYF
>.|TRBV21-1|.|TRBJ1-1
TGTGCCAGCAGCAAATACCCGGGACAGGGGAACACTGAAGCTTTCTTT
CASSKYPGQGNTEAFF
>.|TRBV7-9|.|TRBJ1-3
TGTGCCAGCAGGTCAAACAGGCTCTCTGGAAACACCATATATTTT
CASRSNRLSGNTIYF
>TRBD1|TRBV10-2|.|TRBJ1-6
TGCGCCAGCAGGCCGGGACAGGGAGGTTCACCCCTCCACTTT
CASRPGQGGSPLHF
>TRBD1|TRBV28|.|TRBJ1-6
TGTGCCAGCATCTCGGGGGACAGGGTGAATTCACCCCTCCACTTT
CASISGDRVNSPLHF
>.|TRBV30|.|TRBJ2-3
TGTGCCTGGAGTGTATCGGAGAATACGCAGTATTTT
CAWSVSENTQYF
>TRBD1|TRBV15|.|TRBJ1-6
TGTGCCACCAGCAGAGCGACAGGGAATTCACCCCTCCACTTT
CATSRATGNSPLHF
>.|TRBV16|.|TRBJ1-3
TGTGCCAGCAGCCCCAGGGGCAGAGGTGGAAACACCATATATTTT
CASSPRGRGGNTIYF
>.|TRBV15|.|TRBJ2-5
TGTGCCACCAGCAGTGGGGGCAGGGATGCTGAGACCCAGTACTTC
CATSSGGRDAETQYF
>TRBD1|TRBV7-9|.|TRBJ1-1
TGTGCCAGCAGTCGTATTAGAACAGGGGCGGTAGCTGAAGCTTTCTTT
CASSRIRTGAVAEAFF
>.|TRBV2|.|TRBJ1-2
TGTGCCAGCAGTGAGGGCCAGGGTGGCTACACCTTC
CASSEGQGGYTF